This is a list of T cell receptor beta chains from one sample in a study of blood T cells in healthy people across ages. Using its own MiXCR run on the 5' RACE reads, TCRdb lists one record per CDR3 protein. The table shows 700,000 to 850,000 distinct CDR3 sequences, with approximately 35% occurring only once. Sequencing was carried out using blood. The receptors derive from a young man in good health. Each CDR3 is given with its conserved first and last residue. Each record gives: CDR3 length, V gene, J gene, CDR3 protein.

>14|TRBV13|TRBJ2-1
CASRLAGGPVEQFF
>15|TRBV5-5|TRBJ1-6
CASSLGLQENSPLHF
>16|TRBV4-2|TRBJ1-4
CASSQPKRPMGEKLFF
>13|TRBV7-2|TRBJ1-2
CANSRTGDYGYTF
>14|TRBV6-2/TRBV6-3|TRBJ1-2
CTSSYSKKNYCYTF
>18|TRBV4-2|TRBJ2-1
CASSRPERGLSSYNEQFF
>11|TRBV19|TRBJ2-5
CASSASGAQYF
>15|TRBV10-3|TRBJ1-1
CAIRLGRDLNTEAFF
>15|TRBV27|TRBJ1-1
CASSVGQAFLTEAFF
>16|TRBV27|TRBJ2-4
CASSPLASGVKNIQYF
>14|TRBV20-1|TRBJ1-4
CSARAGRRKEKLFF
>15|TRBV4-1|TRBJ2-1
CASSQPRGRGHEQFF
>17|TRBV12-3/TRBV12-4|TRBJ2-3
CASSLARDTALTDTQYF
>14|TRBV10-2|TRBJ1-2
CASSESGRPYGYTF
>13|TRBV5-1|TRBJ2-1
CASSVDQLNEQFF
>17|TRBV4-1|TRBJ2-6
CASSQEGGGLSGMVLTF
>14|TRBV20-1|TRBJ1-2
CSAGLRGLPYGYTF
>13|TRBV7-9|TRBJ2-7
CASSLDLTYEQYF
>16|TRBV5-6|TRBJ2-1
CASSLGLAASYNEQFF
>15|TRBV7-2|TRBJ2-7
CASSLSSGTGAAQYF
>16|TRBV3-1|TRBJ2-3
CASSHRLAGLTDTQYF
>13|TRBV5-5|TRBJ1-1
CASSLAERTEAFF
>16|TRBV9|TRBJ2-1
CASSEGPGLAYNEQFF
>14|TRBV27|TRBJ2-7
CASSLSLGSYEQYF
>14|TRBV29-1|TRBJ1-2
CSVGPRDGNYGYTF
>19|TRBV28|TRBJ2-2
CASSLPRFLRTGVTGELFF
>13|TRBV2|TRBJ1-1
CASSRNFASEAFF
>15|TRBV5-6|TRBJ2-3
CASSFARGLTDTQYF
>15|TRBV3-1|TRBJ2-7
CASSRKGTGSYEQYF
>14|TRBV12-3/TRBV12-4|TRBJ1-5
CASSPGVQDQPQHF
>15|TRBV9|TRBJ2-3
CASSVGVGSADTPYF
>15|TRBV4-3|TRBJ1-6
CASSPSGGSDSPLHF
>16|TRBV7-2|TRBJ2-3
CASSLETLAGSPTQYF
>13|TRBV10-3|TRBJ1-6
CAISEGLNSPLHF
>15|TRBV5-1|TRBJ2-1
CASSITTLRSNEQFF
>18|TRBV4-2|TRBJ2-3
CASSHGSRGTRRGDTQYF
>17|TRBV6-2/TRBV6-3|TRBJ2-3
CASSSNAAEGTGDTQYF
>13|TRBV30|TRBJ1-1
CAWSVKWGTEAFF
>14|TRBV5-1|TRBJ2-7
CASSLGDSADEQYF
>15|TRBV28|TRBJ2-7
CASSLGQNYPNEQYF
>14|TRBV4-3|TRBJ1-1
CAGSQGVQNTEAFF